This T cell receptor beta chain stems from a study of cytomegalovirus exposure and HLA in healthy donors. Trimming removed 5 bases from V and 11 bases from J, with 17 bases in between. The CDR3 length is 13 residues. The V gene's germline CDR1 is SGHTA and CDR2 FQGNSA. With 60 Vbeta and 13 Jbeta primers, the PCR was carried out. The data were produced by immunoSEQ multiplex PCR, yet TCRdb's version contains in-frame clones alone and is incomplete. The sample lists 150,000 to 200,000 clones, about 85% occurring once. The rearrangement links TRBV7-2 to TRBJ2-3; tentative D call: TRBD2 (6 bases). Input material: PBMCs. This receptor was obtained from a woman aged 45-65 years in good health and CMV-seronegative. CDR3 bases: TGTGCCAGCAGCCCACAGTCCGGGACTGTGCAGTATTTT. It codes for CASSPQSGTVQYF.